The rows below give T cell receptor beta chains drawn from one sample of a study of control samples from healthy donors and cancer patients. Sequencing used immunoSEQ multiplex PCR; TCRdb keeps in-frame clones, though not all of them. This table has 100,000 to 150,000 clones, around 90% appearing once. The material sequenced was blood. These TCRs come from a man younger than 30 in good health. CDR3s include the opening cysteine and the closing phenylalanine or tryptophan. D genes are given only for firm matches. For some rows the clone size is stated as once, few or many, or as a class when expanded; others skip it.

v_gene: TRBV6-5; j_gene: TRBJ2-2; abundance: NA; d_gene: NA; CDR3aa: CASSLVLNTGELFF; CDR3nt: TGTGCCAGCAGTCTAGTTCTTAACACCGGGGAGCTGTTTTTT
v_gene: TRBV2; j_gene: TRBJ1-1; abundance: NA; d_gene: TRBD1; CDR3aa: CASSWTGNTEAFF; CDR3nt: TGTGCCAGCAGCTGGACAGGGAACACTGAAGCTTTCTTT
v_gene: TRBV5-1; j_gene: TRBJ1-1; abundance: once; d_gene: TRBD1; CDR3aa: CASTLPGQGFGAFF; CDR3nt: TGCGCCAGCACTCTCCCGGGACAGGGGTTTGGTGCTTTCTTT
v_gene: TRBV4-1; j_gene: TRBJ2-2; abundance: NA; d_gene: TRBD1; CDR3aa: CASSQDLGGRSNTGELFF; CDR3nt: TGCGCCAGCAGCCAAGACTTAGGGGGCAGGAGTAACACCGGGGAGCTGTTTTTT
v_gene: TRBV2; j_gene: TRBJ1-1; abundance: NA; d_gene: NA; CDR3aa: CASSAVQVTYGGNTEAFF; CDR3nt: TGTGCCAGCAGTGCCGTACAGGTAACGTACGGCGGGAACACTGAAGCTTTCTTT
v_gene: TRBV4-1; j_gene: TRBJ2-7; abundance: NA; d_gene: NA; CDR3aa: CASSQDYFTGYEQYF; CDR3nt: TGCGCCAGCAGCCAAGACTATTTTACTGGTTACGAGCAGTACTTC
v_gene: TRBV9; j_gene: TRBJ2-3; abundance: NA; d_gene: TRBD2; CDR3aa: CASSTLGLAGRDTQYF; CDR3nt: TGTGCCAGCAGCACACTCGGACTAGCGGGGCGAGATACGCAGTATTTT
v_gene: TRBV28; j_gene: TRBJ1-6; abundance: NA; d_gene: NA; CDR3aa: CAARVDSPLHF; CDR3nt: TGTGCCGCAAGGGTGGATTCACCCCTCCACTTT
v_gene: TRBV5-5; j_gene: TRBJ2-5; abundance: NA; d_gene: TRBD2; CDR3aa: CASSLGLAGGLQTQYF; CDR3nt: TGTGCCAGCAGCCTTGGACTAGCGGGGGGTTTGCAGACCCAGTACTTC
v_gene: TRBV4-3; j_gene: TRBJ2-3; abundance: NA; d_gene: NA; CDR3aa: CASSQGTGPDTQYF; CDR3nt: TGCGCCAGCAGCCAAGGAACAGGGCCAGATACGCAGTATTTT
v_gene: TRBV11-3; j_gene: TRBJ2-1; abundance: few; d_gene: NA; CDR3aa: CASSPHGAGSSYNEQFF; CDR3nt: TGTGCCAGCAGCCCCCACGGAGCGGGCAGCTCCTACAATGAGCAGTTCTTC
v_gene: TRBV10-1; j_gene: TRBJ2-4; abundance: once; d_gene: TRBD1; CDR3aa: CASSESTGAHIQYF; CDR3nt: TGCGCCAGCAGTGAGTCGACAGGGGCTCACATTCAGTACTTC
v_gene: TRBV9; j_gene: TRBJ1-2; abundance: NA; d_gene: NA; CDR3aa: CASSVVVAHGYTF; CDR3nt: TGTGCCAGCAGCGTAGTGGTGGCACATGGCTACACCTTC
v_gene: TRBV7-9; j_gene: TRBJ1-3; abundance: once; d_gene: NA; CDR3aa: CATGHFSGNTIYF; CDR3nt: TGTGCCACCGGACACTTCTCTGGAAACACCATATATTTT
v_gene: TRBV20-1; j_gene: TRBJ2-1; abundance: NA; d_gene: NA; CDR3aa: CSATKNNEQFF; CDR3nt: TGCAGTGCTACCAAAAACAATGAGCAGTTCTTC
v_gene: TRBV3-1/TRBV3-2; j_gene: TRBJ1-4; abundance: NA; d_gene: NA; CDR3aa: CASSQDFSLANEKLFF; CDR3nt: TGTGCCAGCAGCCAAGATTTCTCCCTCGCTAATGAAAAACTGTTTTTT
v_gene: TRBV7-2; j_gene: TRBJ1-1; abundance: NA; d_gene: TRBD1; CDR3aa: CASSLGTGWTEAFF; CDR3nt: TGTGCCAGCAGCTTAGGGACAGGGTGGACTGAAGCTTTCTTT
v_gene: TRBV4-3; j_gene: TRBJ1-5; abundance: NA; d_gene: NA; CDR3aa: CASSQDLAENQPQHF; CDR3nt: TGCGCCAGCAGCCAAGATTTGGCGGAGAATCAGCCCCAGCATTTT
v_gene: TRBV19; j_gene: TRBJ1-2; abundance: NA; d_gene: TRBD1; CDR3aa: CASSPGQGANGYTF; CDR3nt: TGTGCCAGTAGTCCCGGACAGGGGGCGAATGGCTACACCTTC
v_gene: TRBV2; j_gene: TRBJ1-2; abundance: NA; d_gene: TRBD1; CDR3aa: CASRPQGAVNYGYTF; CDR3nt: TGTGCCAGCAGGCCACAGGGGGCCGTTAACTATGGCTACACCTTC
v_gene: TRBV5-4; j_gene: TRBJ2-5; abundance: NA; d_gene: TRBD2; CDR3aa: CASSLEGREGETQYF; CDR3nt: TGTGCCAGCAGCTTGGAAGGCAGGGAGGGGGAGACCCAGTACTTC
v_gene: TRBV6-5; j_gene: TRBJ2-1; abundance: NA; d_gene: TRBD2; CDR3aa: CASSYGLALYNEQFF; CDR3nt: TGTGCCAGCAGTTACGGACTAGCCCTCTACAATGAGCAGTTCTTC
v_gene: TRBV19; j_gene: TRBJ1-1; abundance: NA; d_gene: TRBD1; CDR3aa: CASSNGQGRVNTEAFF; CDR3nt: TGTGCCAGTAGTAACGGACAGGGGAGGGTGAACACTGAAGCTTTCTTT
v_gene: TRBV27; j_gene: TRBJ2-4; abundance: NA; d_gene: NA; CDR3aa: CASSYLGTADKNIQYF; CDR3nt: TGTGCCAGCAGTTACCTGGGTACGGCGGACAAAAACATTCAGTACTTC
v_gene: TRBV29-1; j_gene: TRBJ1-2; abundance: NA; d_gene: TRBD1; CDR3aa: CSVKDLTGNYGYTF; CDR3nt: TGCAGCGTTAAAGACCTGACAGGGAACTATGGCTACACCTTC
v_gene: TRBV30; j_gene: TRBJ2-1; abundance: NA; d_gene: TRBD2; CDR3aa: CAWSKRLAGDDNEQFF; CDR3nt: TGTGCCTGGAGTAAACGACTAGCGGGGGACGACAATGAGCAGTTCTTC
v_gene: TRBV5-1; j_gene: TRBJ1-1; abundance: once; d_gene: TRBD1; CDR3aa: CASSPGTEWAEAFF; CDR3nt: TGCGCCAGCAGCCCGGGGACAGAATGGGCTGAAGCTTTCTTT
v_gene: TRBV12-5; j_gene: TRBJ1-3; abundance: NA; d_gene: NA; CDR3aa: CASGLVLGTSGNTIYF; CDR3nt: TGTGCTAGTGGTTTGGTACTTGGGACCTCTGGAAACACCATATATTTT
v_gene: TRBV10-3; j_gene: TRBJ1-1; abundance: once; d_gene: NA; CDR3aa: CAISSFTEAFF; CDR3nt: TGTGCCATCAGTTCATTCACTGAAGCTTTCTTT
v_gene: TRBV16; j_gene: TRBJ1-5; abundance: NA; d_gene: NA; CDR3aa: CASSQTEGPQHF; CDR3nt: TGTGCCAGCAGCCAGACGGAGGGGCCCCAGCATTTT
v_gene: TRBV19; j_gene: TRBJ1-1; abundance: NA; d_gene: NA; CDR3aa: CASSTGFGTEAFF; CDR3nt: TGTGCCAGTAGTACAGGATTCGGGACTGAAGCTTTCTTT
v_gene: TRBV2; j_gene: TRBJ2-3; abundance: once; d_gene: TRBD1; CDR3aa: CASSGTTGGLADTQYF; CDR3nt: TGTGCCAGCAGTGGGACGACAGGGGGTCTGGCAGATACGCAGTATTTT
v_gene: TRBV25-1; j_gene: TRBJ1-2; abundance: NA; d_gene: NA; CDR3aa: CASSGAGSNGGYTF; CDR3nt: TGTGCCAGCAGTGGAGCGGGTTCCAACGGTGGCTACACCTTC
v_gene: TRBV4-2; j_gene: TRBJ1-4; abundance: once; d_gene: NA; CDR3aa: CASSQEWVVNEKLFF; CDR3nt: TGTGCCAGCAGCCAAGAATGGGTGGTGAATGAAAAACTGTTTTTT
v_gene: TRBV2; j_gene: TRBJ2-1; abundance: NA; d_gene: NA; CDR3aa: CASSEELVGSYNEQFF; CDR3nt: TGTGCCAGCAGTGAAGAGCTAGTAGGGTCCTACAATGAGCAGTTCTTC
v_gene: TRBV7-9; j_gene: TRBJ2-5; abundance: NA; d_gene: TRBD1; CDR3aa: CASSHRDRERETQYF; CDR3nt: TGTGCCAGCAGTCACCGGGACAGGGAGCGGGAGACCCAGTACTTC
v_gene: TRBV5-6; j_gene: TRBJ2-1; abundance: NA; d_gene: NA; CDR3aa: CASSFRDNEQFF; CDR3nt: TGTGCCAGCAGCTTTAGAGACAATGAGCAGTTCTTC
v_gene: TRBV5-1; j_gene: TRBJ1-1; abundance: NA; d_gene: TRBD1; CDR3aa: CASSLAGTGAEAFF; CDR3nt: TGCGCCAGCAGCTTGGCCGGGACAGGGGCTGAAGCTTTCTTT
v_gene: TRBV12-3/TRBV12-4; j_gene: TRBJ2-1; abundance: NA; d_gene: TRBD2; CDR3aa: CASRGLAYNEQFF; CDR3nt: TGTGCCAGCAGGGGACTAGCCTACAATGAGCAGTTCTTC
v_gene: TRBV3-1/TRBV3-2; j_gene: TRBJ2-1; abundance: NA; d_gene: TRBD2; CDR3aa: CASSPGTSEYNEQFF; CDR3nt: TGTGCCAGCAGCCCCGGGACTAGCGAGTACAATGAGCAGTTCTTC
v_gene: TRBV10-3; j_gene: TRBJ2-2; abundance: NA; d_gene: NA; CDR3aa: CAISESPGTNTGELFF; CDR3nt: TGTGCCATCAGTGAGTCCCCAGGAACGAACACCGGGGAGCTGTTTTTT
v_gene: TRBV28; j_gene: TRBJ2-5; abundance: NA; d_gene: NA; CDR3aa: CASSLGGQGETQYF; CDR3nt: TGTGCCAGCAGTTTGGGGGGGCAAGGGGAGACCCAGTACTTC